The rows below give T cell receptor beta chains drawn from one sample of a study of blood T cells in healthy people across ages. TCRdb re-called the 5' RACE reads with MiXCR, one entry per CDR3 protein. The sample carries about a million distinct CDR3 sequences, 51% recorded once. The material sequenced was blood. The receptors were sampled from an older woman in good health. The CDR3 runs from the conserved cysteine through the conserved F or W. D genes are given only for firm matches. The listing skips clone size in some rows; elsewhere it reads once, few, many or a size class.

v_call	clone_size	j_call	d_call	cdr3_nt	cdr3_aa
TRBV10-3	many	TRBJ2-3	.	TGTGCCATCAAGGAGGGGAGCACAGATACGCAGTATTTT	CAIKEGSTDTQYF
TRBV6-2/TRBV6-3	once	TRBJ2-7	TRBD1	TGTGCCAGCAGACGAAACAGGGGCATTAACTACGAGCAGTACTTC	CASRRNRGINYEQYF
TRBV4-2	once	TRBJ2-1	TRBD2	TGTGCCAGCACCATGACTAGCCGACTCAGCTCCTACAATGAGCAGTTCTTC	CASTMTSRLSSYNEQFF
TRBV7-2	.	TRBJ2-2	TRBD2	TGTGCCAGCAGCCCACCCGGACTAGCGGGCACCGGGGAGCTGTTTTTT	CASSPPGLAGTGELFF
TRBV7-8	.	TRBJ2-7	TRBD2	TGTGCCAGCAGCTTTGCAGCCTCTAGCGGGGCGTACGAGCAGTACTTC	CASSFAASSGAYEQYF
TRBV20-1	.	TRBJ1-1	.	TGCAGTGCTAGGGAGCGCTGGGACACTGAAGCTTTCTTT	CSARERWDTEAFF
TRBV7-2	few	TRBJ2-7	TRBD2	TGTGCCAGCAGCTTCGCTCTAGCGGGTTCCTACGAGCAGTACTTC	CASSFALAGSYEQYF
TRBV5-1	.	TRBJ2-3	.	TGCGCCAGCAGCGGGTGGGTACCAGATACGCAGTATTTT	CASSGWVPDTQYF
TRBV6-2/TRBV6-3	.	TRBJ2-5	TRBD2	TGTGCCAGCAGCCCCCTACAGCGGGGGGAAGAGACCCAGTACTTC	CASSPLQRGEETQYF
TRBV20-1	.	TRBJ2-7	.	TGCAGTGCTCCCCAGGCGCCTTCGTACGAGCAGTACTTC	CSAPQAPSYEQYF
TRBV4-2	few	TRBJ2-1	.	TGTGCCAGCAGCCCTCGGAAGGCGGCCTACAATGAGCAGTTCTTC	CASSPRKAAYNEQFF
TRBV11-1	.	TRBJ2-3	TRBD2	TGTGCCAGCAGCTTAAGGCCTAGCGGGAACACAGATACGCAGTATTTT	CASSLRPSGNTDTQYF
TRBV18	.	TRBJ1-1	TRBD1	TGTGCCAGCTCACCAGGGGCCCCTCCAGGGGGAATGAACACTGAAGCTTTCTTT	CASSPGAPPGGMNTEAFF
TRBV20-1	few	TRBJ2-1	TRBD1	TGCAGTGCTGAGATCCGGGACAGGGGGATAGGTGAGCAGTTCTTC	CSAEIRDRGIGEQFF
TRBV20-1	few	TRBJ1-2	.	TGCAGTGCTCCCTCGGGAAACATCTATGGCTACACCTTC	CSAPSGNIYGYTF
TRBV20-1	.	TRBJ1-6	.	TGCAGTTCGAACAGTTACCCTGGGTCACCCCTCCACTTT	CSSNSYPGSPLHF
TRBV7-9	.	TRBJ1-4	TRBD1	TGTGCCAGCAGCGCGACAGGGGTTTTTAGAAAACTGTTTTTT	CASSATGVFRKLFF
TRBV4-1	.	TRBJ2-1	TRBD2	TGCGCCAGCAGCCAATCGGTCCTAGCGGGACGGGGCAATGAGCAGTTCTTC	CASSQSVLAGRGNEQFF
TRBV6-5	.	TRBJ2-1	TRBD1	TGTGCCAGCAGACGGACAGGGCATAGGTCCTACAATGAGCAGTTCTTC	CASRRTGHRSYNEQFF